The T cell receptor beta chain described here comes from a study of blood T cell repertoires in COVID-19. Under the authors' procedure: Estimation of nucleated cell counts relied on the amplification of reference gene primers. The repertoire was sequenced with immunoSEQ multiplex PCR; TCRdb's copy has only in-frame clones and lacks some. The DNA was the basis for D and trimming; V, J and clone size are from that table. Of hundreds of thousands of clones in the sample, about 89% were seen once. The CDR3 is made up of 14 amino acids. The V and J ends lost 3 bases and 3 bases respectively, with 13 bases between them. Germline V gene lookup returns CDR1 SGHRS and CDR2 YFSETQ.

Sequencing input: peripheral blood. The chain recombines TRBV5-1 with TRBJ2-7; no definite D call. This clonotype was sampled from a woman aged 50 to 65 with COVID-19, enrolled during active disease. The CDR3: CASSSVRPDYEQYF. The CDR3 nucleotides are TGCGCCAGCAGCTCCGTGCGGCCAGACTACGAGCAGTACTTC.